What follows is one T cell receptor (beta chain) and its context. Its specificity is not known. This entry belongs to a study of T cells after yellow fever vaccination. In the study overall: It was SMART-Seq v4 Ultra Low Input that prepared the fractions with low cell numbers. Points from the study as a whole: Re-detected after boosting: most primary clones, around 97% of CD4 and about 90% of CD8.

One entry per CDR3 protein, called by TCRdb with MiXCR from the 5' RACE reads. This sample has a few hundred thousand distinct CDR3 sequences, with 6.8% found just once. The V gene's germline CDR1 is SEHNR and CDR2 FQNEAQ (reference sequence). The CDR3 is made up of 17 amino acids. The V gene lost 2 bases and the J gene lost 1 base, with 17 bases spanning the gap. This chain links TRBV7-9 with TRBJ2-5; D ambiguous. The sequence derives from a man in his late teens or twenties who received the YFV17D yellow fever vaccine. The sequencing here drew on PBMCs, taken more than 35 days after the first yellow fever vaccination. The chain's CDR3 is CASSLLGPGKPQETQYF. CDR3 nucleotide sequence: TGTGCCAGCAGCTTACTAGGACCCGGAAAGCCCCAAGAGACCCAGTACTTC.